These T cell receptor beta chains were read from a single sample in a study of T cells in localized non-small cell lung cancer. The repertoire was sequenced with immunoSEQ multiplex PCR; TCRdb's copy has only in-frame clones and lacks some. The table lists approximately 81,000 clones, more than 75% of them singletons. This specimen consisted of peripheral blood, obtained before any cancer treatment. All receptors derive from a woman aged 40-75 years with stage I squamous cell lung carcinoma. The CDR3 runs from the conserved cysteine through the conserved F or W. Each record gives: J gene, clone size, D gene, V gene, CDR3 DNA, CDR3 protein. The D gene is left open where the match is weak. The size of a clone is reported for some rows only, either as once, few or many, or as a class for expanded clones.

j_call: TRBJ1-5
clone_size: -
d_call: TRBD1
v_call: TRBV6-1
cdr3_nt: TGTGCCAGCAGGCCGGGACAGGGGATCGGTGAGCCCCAGCATTTT
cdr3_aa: CASRPGQGIGEPQHF

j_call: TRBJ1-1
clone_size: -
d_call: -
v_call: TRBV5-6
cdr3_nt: TGTGCCAGCAGCCGCCGAGATTTCACTGAAGCTTTCTTT
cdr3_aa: CASSRRDFTEAFF

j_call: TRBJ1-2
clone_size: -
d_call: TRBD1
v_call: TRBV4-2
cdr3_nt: TGTGCCAGCAGCCAAAGACCGACAGGGGGCCATGGCTACACCTTC
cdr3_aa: CASSQRPTGGHGYTF

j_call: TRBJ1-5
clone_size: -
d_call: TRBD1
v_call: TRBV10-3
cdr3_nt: TGTGCCAGCAGTTTGACAGGGGCCGGTAATCAGCCCCAGCATTTT
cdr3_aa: CASSLTGAGNQPQHF

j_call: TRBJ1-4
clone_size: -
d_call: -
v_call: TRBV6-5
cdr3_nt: TGTGCCAGCAGTCGTAGTCGTAGTGAAAAACTGTTTTTT
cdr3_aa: CASSRSRSEKLFF

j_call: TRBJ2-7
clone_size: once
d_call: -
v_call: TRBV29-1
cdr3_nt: TGCAGCGCCGGACCTGGGACTGGCGAGCAGTACTTC
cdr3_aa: CSAGPGTGEQYF

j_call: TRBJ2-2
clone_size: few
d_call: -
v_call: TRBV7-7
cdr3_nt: TGTGCTAGCAGCTTCGAGACAGGATCCACCGGGGAGCTGTTTTTT
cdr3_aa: CASSFETGSTGELFF

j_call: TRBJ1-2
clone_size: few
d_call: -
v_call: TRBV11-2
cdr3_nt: TGTGCCAGCAGCTTAGCGTCCAGGGGTAGAGGCTACACCTTC
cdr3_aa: CASSLASRGRGYTF

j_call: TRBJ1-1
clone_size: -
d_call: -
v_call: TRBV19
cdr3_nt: TGTGCCAGTAAGCCCCATAGACAGGTGACGAACACTGAAGCTTTCTTT
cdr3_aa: CASKPHRQVTNTEAFF

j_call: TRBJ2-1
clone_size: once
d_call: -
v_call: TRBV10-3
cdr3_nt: TGTGCCATCACGGCCGCACGATCGAGCTCCTACAATGAGCAGTTCTTC
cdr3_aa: CAITAARSSSYNEQFF

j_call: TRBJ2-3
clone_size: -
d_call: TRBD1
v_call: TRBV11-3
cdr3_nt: TGTGCCAGCAGCCCCGGACAGGGGCCCCCAAGGCAGTATTTT
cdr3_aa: CASSPGQGPPRQYF

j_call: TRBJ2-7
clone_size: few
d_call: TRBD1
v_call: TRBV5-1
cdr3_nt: TGCGCCAGCAGCTTGGAAGGGACAGGAGTCCACGAGCAGTACTTC
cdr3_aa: CASSLEGTGVHEQYF

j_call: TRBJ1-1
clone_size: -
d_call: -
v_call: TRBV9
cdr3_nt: TGTGCCAGCAGCCCCAACCCCGACGGACTTGAAGCTTTCTTT
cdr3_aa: CASSPNPDGLEAFF

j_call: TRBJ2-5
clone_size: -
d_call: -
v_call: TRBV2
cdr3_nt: TGTGCCACCGGAGGGGGGCCGATGGAGACCCAGTACTTC
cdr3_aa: CATGGGPMETQYF

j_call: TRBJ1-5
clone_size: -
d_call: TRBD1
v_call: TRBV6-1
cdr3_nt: TGTGCCAGCAGTGTTCAGGGGGCGGATCAGCCCCAGCATTTT
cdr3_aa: CASSVQGADQPQHF

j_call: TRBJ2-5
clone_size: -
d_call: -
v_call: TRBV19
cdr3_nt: TGTGCCAGTAGTTATGGATTGGGCAGGGGACAAGAGACCCAGTACTTC
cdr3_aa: CASSYGLGRGQETQYF

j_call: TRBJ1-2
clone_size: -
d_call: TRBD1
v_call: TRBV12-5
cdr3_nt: TGTGCTAGTGGTTTGGCTACGGGACAGGGGGATGGCTACACCTTC
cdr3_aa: CASGLATGQGDGYTF

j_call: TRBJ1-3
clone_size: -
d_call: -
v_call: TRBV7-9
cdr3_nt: TGTGCCAGCAGATCCTCCGGGAATTTCGGAAACACCATATATTTT
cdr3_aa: CASRSSGNFGNTIYF

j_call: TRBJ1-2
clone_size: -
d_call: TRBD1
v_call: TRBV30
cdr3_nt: TGTGCCTGGAGTTACCTGGACAGGCCGCGCGACGGCTACACCTTC
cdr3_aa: CAWSYLDRPRDGYTF

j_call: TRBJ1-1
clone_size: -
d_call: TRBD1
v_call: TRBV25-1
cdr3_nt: TGTGCCAGCCGCGGGACAGCATGGGGTGCGCTCACTGAAGCTTTCTTT
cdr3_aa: CASRGTAWGALTEAFF

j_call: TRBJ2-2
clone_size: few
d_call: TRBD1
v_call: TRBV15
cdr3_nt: TGTGCCACCAGCACCGGGACAGCGGTCACCGGGGAGCTGTTTTTT
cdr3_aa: CATSTGTAVTGELFF

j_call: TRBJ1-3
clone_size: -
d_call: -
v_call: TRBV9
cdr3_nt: TGTGCCAGCAGCGTTGACGACGCGAACACCATATATTTT
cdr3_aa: CASSVDDANTIYF

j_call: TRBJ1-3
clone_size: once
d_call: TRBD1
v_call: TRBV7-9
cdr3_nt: TGTGCCAGCAGCCAGGGACAGGGAGAAGGAAACACCATATATTTT
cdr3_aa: CASSQGQGEGNTIYF

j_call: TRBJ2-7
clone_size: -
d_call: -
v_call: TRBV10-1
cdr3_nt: TGCGCCAGCAGTGAGCGTCTAGGCGGCGAGCAGTACTTC
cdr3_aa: CASSERLGGEQYF

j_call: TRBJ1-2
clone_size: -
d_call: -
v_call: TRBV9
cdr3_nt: TGTGCCAGCAGCCCCGACAGGAACAACTATGGCTACACCTTC
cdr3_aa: CASSPDRNNYGYTF

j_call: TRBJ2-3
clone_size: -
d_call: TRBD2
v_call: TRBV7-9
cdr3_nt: TGTGCCAGCAGCTTAGTAAAGCGGGGGTCAAGTGGAGATACGCAGTATTTT
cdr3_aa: CASSLVKRGSSGDTQYF

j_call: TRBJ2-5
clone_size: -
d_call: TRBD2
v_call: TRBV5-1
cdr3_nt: TGCGCCAGCAGCTTGGGCGGGGGTGAGACCCAGTACTTC
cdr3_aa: CASSLGGGETQYF

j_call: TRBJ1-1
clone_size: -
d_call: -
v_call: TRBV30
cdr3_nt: TGTGCCTGGGCGGGTCCGGGACATCCGAACACTGAAGCTTTCTTT
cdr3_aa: CAWAGPGHPNTEAFF

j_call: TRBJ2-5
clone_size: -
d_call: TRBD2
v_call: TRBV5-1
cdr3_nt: TGCGCCAGCAGCTTGAACCCCCGCGGGGGGGAAGAGACCCAGTACTTC
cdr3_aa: CASSLNPRGGEETQYF

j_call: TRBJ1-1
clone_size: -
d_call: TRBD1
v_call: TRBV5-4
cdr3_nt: TGTGCCAGCAGCTATGACAGGGGTGTTGAAGCTTTCTTT
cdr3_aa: CASSYDRGVEAFF

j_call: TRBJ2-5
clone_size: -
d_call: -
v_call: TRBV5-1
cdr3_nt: TGCGCCAGCAGCAGGAGGGGGGCCGAAGAGACCCAGTACTTC
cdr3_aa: CASSRRGAEETQYF

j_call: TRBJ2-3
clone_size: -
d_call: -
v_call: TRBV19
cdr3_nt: TGTGCCAGTAGTATACAGGGATATATGACAGATACGCAGTATTTT
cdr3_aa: CASSIQGYMTDTQYF

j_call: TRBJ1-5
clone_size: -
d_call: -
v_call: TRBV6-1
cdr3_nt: TGTGCCAGCAGTGAAGGGAATCAGCCCCAGCATTTT
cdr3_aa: CASSEGNQPQHF

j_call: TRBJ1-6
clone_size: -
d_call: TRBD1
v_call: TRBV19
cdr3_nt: TGTGCCAGTAGTGCTGACAGGGGGAAGGGTTCACCCCTCCACTTT
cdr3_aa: CASSADRGKGSPLHF

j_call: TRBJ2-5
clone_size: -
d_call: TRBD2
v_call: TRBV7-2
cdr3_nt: TGTGCCAGCTCCTTATCCGGGACTAGGGGACAAGAGACCCAGTACTTC
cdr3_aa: CASSLSGTRGQETQYF

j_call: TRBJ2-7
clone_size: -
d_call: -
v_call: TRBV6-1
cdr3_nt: TGTGCCAGCACGCCAGCCCACTACGAGCAGTACTTC
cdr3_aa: CASTPAHYEQYF

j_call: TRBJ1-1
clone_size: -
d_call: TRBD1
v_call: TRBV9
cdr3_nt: TGTGCCAGCAGCGTTAGGACAGGTCAAACTGAAGCTTTCTTT
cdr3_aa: CASSVRTGQTEAFF

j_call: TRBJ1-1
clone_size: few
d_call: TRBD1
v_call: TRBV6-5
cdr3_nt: TGTGCCAGCAGTCCTCGGGACAGGGGAAACACTGAAGCTTTCTTT
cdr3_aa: CASSPRDRGNTEAFF

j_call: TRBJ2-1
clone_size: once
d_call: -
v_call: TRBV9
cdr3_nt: TGTGCCAGCAGCGCCCCGAGAGCCGGGGGAATAAACAATGAGCAGTTCTTC
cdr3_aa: CASSAPRAGGINNEQFF

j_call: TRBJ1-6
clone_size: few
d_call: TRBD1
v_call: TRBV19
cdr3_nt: TGTGCCAGTAGTCCCGGGACAGGGAATTCACCCCTCCACTTT
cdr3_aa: CASSPGTGNSPLHF

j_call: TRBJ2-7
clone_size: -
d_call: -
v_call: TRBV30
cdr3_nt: TGTGCCTCGAAAAGGGAAAGAGGGAGCTCCTACGAGCAGTACTTC
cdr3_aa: CASKRERGSSYEQYF

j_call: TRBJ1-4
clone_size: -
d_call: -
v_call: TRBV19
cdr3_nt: TGTGCCAGTAGTATCGCGGGACTGAGGGATGAAAAACTGTTTTTT
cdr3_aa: CASSIAGLRDEKLFF

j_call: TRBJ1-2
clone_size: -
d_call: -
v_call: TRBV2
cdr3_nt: TGTGCCAGCAGCCAGGACAAGCACTATGGCTACACCTTC
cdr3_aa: CASSQDKHYGYTF

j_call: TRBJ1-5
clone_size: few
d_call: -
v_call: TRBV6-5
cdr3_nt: TGTGCCAGCAGTCCCGATTGGGGAGGGGATCAGCCCCAGCATTTT
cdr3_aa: CASSPDWGGDQPQHF